The 25 T cell receptor beta chains below all came from one sample that was sequenced in a study of T cells in Graves' hyperthyroidism and ophthalmopathy. RNA transcripts gave rise to amplified TCR beta CDR3 regions. TCR CDR3 underwent first-round RT-PCR with the HTBI primer set. Using its own MiXCR run on the multiplex PCR reads, TCRdb lists one record per CDR3 protein. The table shows some 370,000 distinct CDR3 sequences, with about an eighth occurring only once. Sequences were obtained from blood. The source is a man aged 50 or older with Graves' ophthalmopathy.

At least ten counts were recorded for this clonotype. The chain couples TRBV12-3 or TRBV12-4 to TRBJ2-3; D possibly matches TRBD1 or TRBD2 (5 bases each). V lost 3 bases to trimming and J lost 1 base, with 11 bases between them. There are 15 residues in the CDR3. CDR3 residues: CASSLRDGRTDTQYF. CDR3 nucleotides: TGTGCCAGCAGTTTGAGGGACGGCCGCACAGATACGCAGTATTTT.

A few counts support this clonotype. The gene calls are TRBV28 and TRBJ1-1; perhaps TRBD1 as D (6 bases). This CDR3 has 12 amino acids. The V and J ends lost 5 bases and 11 bases respectively, with 15 bases between them. From germline, CDR1 is MDHEN and CDR2 SYDVKM. In DNA, the CDR3 is TGTGCCAGCAGTGGGCGAGCAGGGGCCGCTTTCTTT. The encoded protein is CASSGRAGAAFF.

This clonotype has at least ten counts. The rearrangement links TRBV7-3 to TRBJ2-1, with 7 positions matching TRBD2. Trimming took 9 bases from V and 8 from J; bases not matched to a gene: 10. The germline CDR1 and CDR2 sequences are SGHTA and FQGTGA. CDR3 length: 13 amino acids. Here the CDR3 reads CASTSGGGDEQFF. For the CDR3, the DNA is TGTGCCAGTACATCGGGGGGAGGGGATGAGCAGTTCTTC.

The chain recombines TRBV11-3 with TRBJ1-3, with no clear D. Trimming removed 4 bases at V and 0 bases at J, with 10 bases between. The CDR3 runs 15 residues. Per germline, CDR1 SGHNT and CDR2 YENEEA. This CDR3 is CASSSGRLSGNTIYF. The CDR3 bases are TGTGCCAGCAGCTCCGGACGCCTCTCTGGAAACACCATATATTTT.

The gene calls are TRBV14 and TRBJ2-1; unclear D gene. The V gene's germline CDR1 is SGHDN and CDR2 FVKESK. This CDR3 has 12 amino acids. V shed 0 bases and J shed 12 bases, with 9 bases lying between them. The CDR3 nucleotides are TGTGCCAGCAGCCAAGATCGGAAGGTGCAGTTCTTC. This codes for CASSQDRKVQFF.

This clonotype has at least ten counts. The V and J genes are TRBV11-2 and TRBJ2-7; the D gene is possibly TRBD2 (9 bases). CDR3 size: 21 residues. Germline loops: CDR1 SGHAT, CDR2 FQNNGV. Trimming left V 3 bases short and J 3 bases short, with 33 bases between. In DNA, the CDR3 is TGTGCCAGCAGCTTCCCAGGGGGCTTTGATGCGGGAGGGCTAAGGCTCTACGAGCAGTACTTC. Translated: CASSFPGGFDAGGLRLYEQYF.

The genes are TRBV9 and TRBJ2-3, with 8 bases lining up with TRBD2. The germline CDR1 and CDR2 sequences are SGDLS and YYNGEE. The V segment lost 4 bases and the J segment 1 base; nucleotides outside the gene matches: 2. The CDR3 covers 14 residues. In DNA form, the CDR3 reads TGTGCCAGCAGCCAAGCGGGAGGCACAGATACGCAGTATTTT. The encoded protein is CASSQAGGTDTQYF.

V gene TRBV2 combines with J gene TRBJ1-4, with a tentative D call TRBD1 (5 bases). The CDR3 sequence is 15 residues long. CDR1 SNHLY and CDR2 FYNNEI come from the germline V gene. V lost 3 bases and J lost 1, with 9 bases in between. The DNA of the CDR3 is TGTGCCAGCAGTGAGAGGGGCGGAACTAATGAAAAACTGTTTTTT. Translating it yields CASSERGGTNEKLFF.

There are many counts of this clonotype. The chain couples TRBV5-4 to TRBJ2-5; 7 nucleotides match TRBD1. The V and J ends lost 5 bases and 1 base, in that order; junction bases with no gene match: 8. Germline values: CDR1 SGHNT, CDR2 YYREEE (reference sequence). The CDR3 loop spans 15 amino acids. CDR3 sequence (DNA): TGTGCCAGCAGTCCTAACAGGGGACCCCAAGAGACCCAGTACTTC. This codes for CASSPNRGPQETQYF.

The chain uses TRBV30 and TRBJ2-2, with 10 bases matching TRBD1. This CDR3 is 16 amino acids long. Germline CDR1 is GTSNPN and CDR2 is SVGIG (reference sequence). Trimming took 2 bases from V and 6 from J; bases not matched to a gene: 9. CDR3 DNA: TGTGCCTGGAGTCCCACCCCTGGACAGGGGGCCGGGGAGCTGTTTTTT. It yields the protein CAWSPTPGQGAGELFF.

This clonotype was recorded at least ten times. The V and J genes are TRBV5-5 and TRBJ2-5, with TRBD1 matching 7 bases. The CDR3 contains 14 residues. CDR1 and CDR2 (germline): SGHKS, YYEKEE (reference sequence). V trimming: 0 bases; J trimming: 5 bases; junction bases outside the gene matches: 4. The CDR3: CASSLEGAVETQYF. The CDR3 DNA reads TGTGCCAGCAGCTTGGAGGGGGCCGTTGAGACCCAGTACTTC.

This clonotype occurred many times. The V gene is TRBV20-1, the J gene TRBJ2-1; the match to TRBD1 covers 8 bases. The V and J ends lost 4 bases and 8 bases, in that order; junction bases with no gene match: 10. The germline V gene has CDR1 DFQATT and CDR2 SNEGSKA (reference sequence). The CDR3 extends over 14 amino acids. In DNA form, the CDR3 reads TGCAGTGCTATGGGGCCAGGGGGCGGAGATGAGCAGTTCTTC. Amino acid sequence: CSAMGPGGGDEQFF.

The sample holds many counts of this clonotype. The chain recombines TRBV5-1 with TRBJ2-1, with D hard to call. Germline lookup yields CDR1 SGHRS and CDR2 YFSETQ. The CDR3 totals 15 residues. V lost 3 bases, J lost 0 bases, and 10 bases lay in between. CDR3 in amino acids: CASSYTPNSYNEQFF. CDR3 nucleotide sequence: TGCGCCAGCAGCTACACACCGAACTCCTACAATGAGCAGTTCTTC.

This clonotype has only a few counts. J is TRBJ2-1 and V is TRBV10-3; tentatively, D is TRBD2 (6 bases). Trimming shortened V by 4 bases and J by 1 base, and 14 bases separated the two germline ends. This CDR3 is built from 16 residues. Germline CDR1 reads ENHRY; CDR2 reads SYGVKD. CDR3 DNA: TGTGCCATCAGTGCCTCCGGGACTCAATCCTACAATGAGCAGTTCTTC. Residues: CAISASGTQSYNEQFF.

This clonotype was counted a few times. V gene TRBV10-1 combines with J gene TRBJ2-7; TRBD2 is a possible D gene (6 bases). Trimming shortened V by 10 bases and J by 0 bases, and 13 bases separated the two germline ends. Per germline, CDR1 WNHNN and CDR2 SYGVQD (reference sequence). The CDR3 is 13 amino acids. The CDR3 is CAIRLDNSYEQYF. As DNA, the CDR3 is TGCGCCATCCGACTAGATAACTCCTACGAGCAGTACTTC.

This clonotype was seen many times. The chain recombines TRBV28 with TRBJ2-1; the D is unclear. The CDR3 contains 14 residues. V was trimmed by 5 bases and J by 3 bases, leaving 11 bases between them. Germline CDR1 and CDR2: MDHEN and SYDVKM. The CDR3 reads CASSPPPGYNEQFF. The CDR3 DNA sequence: TGTGCCAGCAGTCCACCGCCCGGCTACAATGAGCAGTTCTTC.

This clonotype showed up just a few times. The V call is TRBV7-9, the J call TRBJ1-4; no reliable D call. The germline gives CDR1 SEHNR, CDR2 FQNEAQ (reference sequence). Trimming stripped 4 bases from V and 8 bases from J, with 14 bases between. The CDR3 extends over 14 amino acids. The chain's CDR3 is CASSSDQRPEKLFF. Written as DNA, the CDR3 is TGTGCCAGCAGCTCGGACCAACGACCCGAAAAACTGTTTTTT.

The V and J genes are TRBV6-1 and TRBJ2-6; D may match TRBD1 or TRBD2 (5 bases each). With 5 bases removed from V and 4 bases from J, the gap between germline ends came to 15 bases. Germline CDR1 MNHNS, CDR2 SASEGT. The CDR3 sequence is 16 residues long. CDR3 protein: CASSPTSGSGANVLTF. CDR3 coding DNA: TGTGCCAGCAGTCCTACCTCAGGGAGCGGGGCCAACGTCCTGACTTTC.

The table lists this clonotype with many counts. V is TRBV11-3 and J is TRBJ2-3; the D gene is possibly TRBD1 (5 bases). Germline V gene data show CDR1 as SGHNT and CDR2 as YENEEA. Trimming pared 4 bases from V and 2 bases from J, leaving 13 bases between. There are 15 residues in the CDR3. The CDR3 is CASSSRTPHTDTQYF. The DNA for the CDR3 is TGTGCCAGCAGCTCAAGGACACCTCACACAGATACGCAGTATTTT.

This clonotype was detected only a few times. The chain carries TRBV20-1 and TRBJ2-7; tentative D call: TRBD1 (5 bases). Germline values: CDR1 DFQATT, CDR2 SNEGSKA (reference sequence). V lost 0 bases and J lost 0, with 9 bases in between. The CDR3 loop spans 14 amino acids. The CDR3 DNA sequence: TGCAGTGCTAGAGAAGGGGTCCCCTCCTACGAGCAGTACTTC. Amino acid sequence: CSAREGVPSYEQYF.

The chain uses TRBV14 and TRBJ1-1, with D uncertain. Germline V gives CDR1 SGHDN, CDR2 FVKESK. The V end was cut by 2 bases, the J end by 7 bases, with 8 bases between. This CDR3 spans 12 amino acids. CDR3 sequence (DNA): TGTGCCAGCAGCCAAAACGCTATTGAAGCTTTCTTT. Protein: CASSQNAIEAFF.

This clonotype has only a few counts. The gene calls are TRBV13 and TRBJ2-4; D remains ambiguous. The length of the CDR3 is 14 residues. Germline-derived CDR1 and CDR2 are PRHDT and FYEKMQ (reference sequence). V was cut by 5 bases and J by 3 bases, with 11 bases left in between. CDR3 residues: CASSGDRDKNIQYF. In DNA form, the CDR3 reads TGTGCCAGCAGCGGAGATAGGGACAAAAACATTCAGTACTTC.

V gene TRBV9 combines with J gene TRBJ2-3; D not resolved. V was pared by 1 base and J by 0 bases, with 15 bases between. Germline V CDR1 and CDR2: SGDLS, YYNGEE. This CDR3 region has 17 residues. The CDR3, as DNA: TGTGCCAGCAGCGTATCCAATCCCGGAGCTAGCACAGATACGCAGTATTTT. Amino acids: CASSVSNPGASTDTQYF.

Concerning this clonotype: A junction boundary mismatches the germline segment, possibly from a read error. V is TRBV28 and J is TRBJ1-4; D remains ambiguous. Per the germline V gene, CDR1 is MDHEN and CDR2 is SYDVKM. The CDR3 has 15 amino acids. Written as DNA, the CDR3 is TGTGCCAGCAGTTTATGGCCAGCAACTAATGAAAAATTGTTTTTT. Protein sequence: CASSLWPATNEKLFF.

This clonotype was found many times. This sequence joins TRBV2 and TRBJ2-1; tentative D call: TRBD2 (5 bases). CDR1 and CDR2 from the germline V gene are SNHLY and FYNNEI. V lost 5 bases to trimming and J lost 14 bases, with 16 bases between them. This CDR3 has 12 amino acids. This chain's CDR3 is CASSLRVSEEFF. The CDR3 DNA reads TGTGCCAGCAGTCTACGAGTTAGCGAGGAGTTCTTC.